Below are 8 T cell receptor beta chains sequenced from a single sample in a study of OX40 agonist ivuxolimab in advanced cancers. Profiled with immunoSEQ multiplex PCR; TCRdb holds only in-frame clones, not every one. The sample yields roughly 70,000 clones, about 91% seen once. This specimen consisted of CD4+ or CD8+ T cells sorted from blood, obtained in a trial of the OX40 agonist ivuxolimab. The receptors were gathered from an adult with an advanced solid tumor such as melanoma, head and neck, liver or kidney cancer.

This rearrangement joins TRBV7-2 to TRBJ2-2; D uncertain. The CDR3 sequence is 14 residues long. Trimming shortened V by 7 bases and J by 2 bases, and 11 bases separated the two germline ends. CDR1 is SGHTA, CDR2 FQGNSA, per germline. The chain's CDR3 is CASTLARNTGELFF. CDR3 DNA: TGTGCCAGCACCTTGGCGAGAAACACCGGGGAGCTGTTTTTT.

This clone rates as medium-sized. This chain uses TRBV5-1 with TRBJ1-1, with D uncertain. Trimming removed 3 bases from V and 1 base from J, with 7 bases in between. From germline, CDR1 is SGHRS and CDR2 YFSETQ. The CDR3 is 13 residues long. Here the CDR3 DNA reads TGCGCCAGCAGCTCGGACGGGAACACTGAAGCTTTCTTT. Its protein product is CASSSDGNTEAFF.

The chain's CDR3 is CASSYLVNYEQYF. As DNA, the CDR3 is TGTGCCAGCAGTTACTTGGTTAATTACGAGCAGTACTTC. This rearrangement joins TRBV6-6 to TRBJ2-5; D ambiguous. The end of the DNA fits TRBJ2-7 better, so the J call may be wrong. The germline V gene has CDR1 MNHNY and CDR2 SVGAGI (reference sequence). There are 13 residues in the CDR3.

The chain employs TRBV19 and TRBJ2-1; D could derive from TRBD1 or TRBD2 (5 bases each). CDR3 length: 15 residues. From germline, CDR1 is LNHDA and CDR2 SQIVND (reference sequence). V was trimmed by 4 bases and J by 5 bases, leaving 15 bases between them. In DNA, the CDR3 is TGTGCCAGTAGTAAGGGGACCGTTGGTAACAATGAGCAGTTCTTC. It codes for CASSKGTVGNNEQFF.

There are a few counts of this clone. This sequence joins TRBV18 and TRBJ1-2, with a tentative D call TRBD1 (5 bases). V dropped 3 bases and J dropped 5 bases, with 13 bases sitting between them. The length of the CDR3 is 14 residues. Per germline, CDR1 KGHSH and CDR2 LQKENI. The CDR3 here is CASSPQGGDYGYTF. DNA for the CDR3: TGTGCCAGCTCACCCCAGGGTGGCGATTATGGCTACACCTTC. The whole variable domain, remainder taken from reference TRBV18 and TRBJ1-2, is NAGVMQNPRHLVRRRGQEARLRCSPMKGHSHVYWYRQLPEEGLKFMVYLQKENIIDESGMPKERFSAEFPKEGPSILRIQQVVRGDSAAYFCASSPQGGDYGYTFGSGTRLTVV.

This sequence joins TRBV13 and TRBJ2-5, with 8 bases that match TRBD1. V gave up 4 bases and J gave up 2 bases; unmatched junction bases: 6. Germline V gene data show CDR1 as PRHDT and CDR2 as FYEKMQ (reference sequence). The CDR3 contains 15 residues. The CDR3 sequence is CASSSPRQGQETQYF. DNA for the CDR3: TGTGCCAGCAGCTCACCGCGACAGGGGCAAGAGACCCAGTACTTC.

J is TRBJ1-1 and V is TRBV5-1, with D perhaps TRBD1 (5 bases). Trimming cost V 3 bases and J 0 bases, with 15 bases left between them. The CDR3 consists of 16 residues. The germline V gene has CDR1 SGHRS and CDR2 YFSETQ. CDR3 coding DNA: TGCGCCAGCAGCTCCTCACCCGGGACGTTGAACACTGAAGCTTTCTTT. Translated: CASSSSPGTLNTEAFF.

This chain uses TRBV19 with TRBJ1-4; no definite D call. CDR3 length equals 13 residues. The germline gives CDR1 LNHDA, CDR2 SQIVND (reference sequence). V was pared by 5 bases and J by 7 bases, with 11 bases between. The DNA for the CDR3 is TGTGCCAGTAGTCCGACTTACGGTGAAAAACTGTTTTTT. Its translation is CASSPTYGEKLFF.